This TCR beta chain stems from a study of blood T cells in healthy people across ages. Study-level points and caveats: Fewer expanded clones and more diversity marked long-lived versus aged donors. Strong correlation was found linking TCR beta diversity to naive T cell percentage.

Combining a sample-barcoded 5' primer with a J-beta primer mix, a second PCR ran for roughly 6 to 12 cycles. Per sample, CDR3-containing paired-end reads numbered at least 2.5 million. TCRdb reanalysed the 5' RACE reads using MiXCR and keeps one entry per CDR3 protein. The table has about 1.6 million distinct CDR3 sequences, roughly 32% seen once; the top ten hold about 10%. The CDR3 consists of 15 residues. Germline CDR1 and CDR2: SGHRS and YFSETQ. Trimming left V 0 bases short and J 4 bases short, with 12 bases between. This clonotype showed up just a few times. What it recognizes is unknown. No fewer than 7 million PBMCs went into each sample.

The sequence was collected from a woman between 25 and 40 years old in good health. The material sequenced was blood. The chain links TRBV5-1 to TRBJ2-3; TRBD1 might be the D (5 bases). As DNA, the CDR3 is TGCGCCAGCAGCTTGGCCGGTCAGGGATCAGATACGCAGTATTTT. This codes for CASSLAGQGSDTQYF.